This T cell receptor (beta chain) was recorded in a study of CD8 T cells in Susac syndrome. Study-level results: Clonal CD8+ expansion in Susac was highest in TEMRA cells and active patients. Susac-specific public clones found in total CD8+ repertoires numbered 15 to 20, and those in CD8+ TEMRA repertoires numbered about five.

Points on this clonotype: The antigen is not known.

RNA totalling about 0.45 to 1 ug underwent reverse transcription with random hexamers. With immunoSEQ multiplex PCR, TCR beta CDR3 was amplified across 54 Vbeta and 13 Jbeta. TCRdb fed the immunoSEQ multiplex PCR reads into MiXCR, producing one record per CDR3 protein. The table shows around 130,000 distinct CDR3 sequences, with about 95% occurring only once. In germline, CDR1 is SGHDT, CDR2 YYEEEE. With 0 bases removed from V and 0 bases from J, the gap between germline ends came to 6 bases. The CDR3 sequence is 15 residues long. The origin of this receptor is a human donor with Susac syndrome. This chain joins TRBV5-6 and TRBJ2-2, with D maybe TRBD1 (5 bases). The sample taken for sequencing was CD8+ T cells from PBMCs. The chain's CDR3 is CASSLGQTNTGELFF. The CDR3 coding sequence is TGTGCCAGCAGCTTGGGACAGACGAACACCGGGGAGCTGTTTTTT. The full variable domain, with the rest looked up from reference TRBV5-6 and TRBJ2-2, is DAGVTQSPTHLIKTRGQQVTLRCSPKSGHDTVSWYQQALGQGPQFIFQYYEEEERQRGNFPDRFSGHQFPNYSSELNVNALLLGDSALYLCASSLGQTNTGELFFGEGSRLTVL.